Below, 18 T cell receptor beta chains from the same sample are listed, as sequenced in a study of cytomegalovirus exposure and HLA in healthy donors. The PCR ran on 60 Vbeta and 13 Jbeta primers. TCRdb's table, derived via immunoSEQ multiplex PCR, lists solely in-frame clones and lacks some. The sample shows around 120,000 clones, around three quarters of them seen only once. The sequenced material came from PBMCs. All receptors come from a man aged 50-59 years in good health and CMV-seropositive.

The chain recombines TRBV15 with TRBJ1-2, with 9 bases lining up with TRBD1. CDR1 LNHNV and CDR2 YYDKDF come from the germline V gene (reference sequence). The CDR3 extends over 16 amino acids. With V trimmed by 2 bases and J by 8 bases, 12 bases remained unmatched. CDR3 nucleotide sequence: TGTGCCACCAGCAGATCTCCGGGACAGGGATCGGGCGGCTACACCTTC. Protein sequence: CATSRSPGQGSGGYTF. Variable domain in full (rest from reference TRBV15 and TRBJ1-2): DAMVIQNPRYQVTQFGKPVTLSCSQTLNHNVMYWYQQKSSQAPKLLFHYYDKDFNNEADTPDNFQSRRPNTSFCFLDIRSPGLGDTAMYLCATSRSPGQGSGGYTFGSGTRLTVV.

This sequence joins TRBV6-5 and TRBJ1-3; 8 positions match TRBD1. Germline V gene lookup returns CDR1 MNHEY and CDR2 SVGAGI. There are 15 residues in the CDR3. Losses at the gene ends were 4 bases for V and 4 bases for J; bases not matched to a gene: 6. The CDR3 coding sequence is TGTGCCAGCAGTTCCACCGACAGGGGAGGAAACACCATATATTTT. This translates into CASSSTDRGGNTIYF.

The rearrangement uses TRBV6-1 and TRBJ1-5, with a tentative D call TRBD1 (5 bases). The V end lost 4 bases, the J end lost 2 bases, and 27 bases lay between the germline ends. From germline, CDR1 is MNHNS and CDR2 SASEGT. The CDR3 has 20 amino acids. The CDR3 protein is CASSGTKKAGPHLGNQPQHF. For the CDR3, the DNA is TGTGCCAGCAGTGGGACTAAGAAGGCAGGGCCACACCTAGGCAATCAGCCCCAGCATTTT.

The rearrangement links TRBV5-1 to TRBJ1-1, with D possibly being TRBD1 (6 bases). V was clipped by 0 bases and J by 2 bases, with 11 bases between them. The CDR3 sequence is 15 residues long. Germline CDR1 reads SGHRS; CDR2 reads YFSETQ. CDR3 sequence: CASSLEAGANTEAFF. CDR3 coding DNA: TGCGCCAGCAGCTTGGAGGCAGGGGCAAACACTGAAGCTTTCTTT.

This clone was seen a handful of times. This rearrangement joins TRBV5-1 to TRBJ2-7; TRBD2 agrees at 11 bases. The CDR3 covers 16 residues. From germline, CDR1 is SGHRS and CDR2 YFSETQ. V shed 0 bases, J shed 7 bases, and the junction held 9 bases outside the gene matches. The CDR3 loop is CASSLGGTSGSYEQYF. The CDR3 DNA follows: TGCGCCAGCAGCTTGGGAGGTACTAGCGGGAGTTATGAGCAGTACTTC. The variable domain in full, with the rest retrieved from reference TRBV5-1 and TRBJ2-7, is KAGVTQTPRYLIKTRGQQVTLSCSPISGHRSVSWYQQTPGQGLQFLFEYFSETQRNKGNFPGRFSGRQFSNSRSEMNVSTLELGDSALYLCASSLGGTSGSYEQYFGPGTRLTVT.

The chain uses TRBV30 and TRBJ1-1, with a tentative D call TRBD1 (6 bases). CDR3 size: 14 residues. Germline-derived CDR1 and CDR2 are GTSNPN and SVGIG (reference sequence). Between the trimmed V and J ends, which lost 7 bases and 2 bases, there was a span of 17 bases. CDR3 protein: CALNAGGSNTEAFF. The CDR3 region has the DNA TGTGCCTTGAACGCGGGGGGCTCTAACACTGAAGCTTTCTTT. The variable domain in full, with the rest retrieved from reference TRBV30 and TRBJ1-1, is SQTIHQWPATLVQPVGSPLSLECTVEGTSNPNLYWYRQAAGRGLQLLFYSVGIGQISSEVPQNLSASRPQDRQFILSSKKLLLSDSGFYLCALNAGGSNTEAFFGQGTRLTVV.

The rearrangement uses TRBV4-2 and TRBJ2-7, with 8 positions matching TRBD2. The junction had 9 bases not matched to a gene; V was cut back by 0 bases and J by 5 bases. Germline V gene sequence: CDR1 LGHNA, CDR2 YNFKEQ. CDR3 length: 16 residues. The CDR3 loop reads CASSQDLLADLHEQYF. In DNA, the CDR3 is TGTGCCAGCAGCCAAGATCTACTAGCGGACCTCCACGAGCAGTACTTC.

This rearrangement joins TRBV28 to TRBJ1-2; D possibly corresponds to TRBD1 (5 bases). CDR1 and CDR2 from the germline V gene are MDHEN and SYDVKM. The ends were cut back, 2 bases at V and 2 bases at J, with 6 bases in the middle. The CDR3 runs to 13 residues. The CDR3 sequence: CASSLGGNYGYTF. CDR3 nucleotide sequence: TGTGCCAGCAGTTTAGGGGGGAACTATGGCTACACCTTC.

CDR3 amino acids: CASSPRGRSGANVLTF. As DNA, the CDR3 is TGTGCCAGCAGCCCCAGGGGAAGGTCTGGGGCCAACGTCCTGACTTTC. The chain uses TRBV7-9 and TRBJ2-6, with a possible D match to TRBD1 (6 bases). Between the trimmed V and J ends, which lost 5 bases and 1 base, there was a span of 12 bases. Germline V CDR1 and CDR2: SEHNR, FQNEAQ (reference sequence). This CDR3 has 16 amino acids. The entire variable domain, with the rest obtained from reference TRBV7-9 and TRBJ2-6, is as follows: DTGVSQNPRHKITKRGQNVTFRCDPISEHNRLYWYRQTLGQGPEFLTYFQNEAQLEKSRLLSDRFSAERPKGSFSTLEIQRTEQGDSAMYLCASSPRGRSGANVLTFGAGSRLTVL.

V gene TRBV5-1 combines with J gene TRBJ2-5; tentatively, D is TRBD1 (7 bases). The CDR3 sequence is 16 residues long. Trimming took 4 bases from V and 5 from J, leaving 21 bases between them. In germline, CDR1 is SGHRS, CDR2 YFSETQ. CDR3 nucleotide sequence: TGCGCCAGCAGCCCGGCCGGGACAGCGGGCCAGGAGACCCAGTACTTC. It encodes CASSPAGTAGQETQYF.

The V and J genes are TRBV2 and TRBJ1-3; D might be TRBD1 (5 bases). Germline V gives CDR1 SNHLY, CDR2 FYNNEI. Trimming pared 8 bases from V and 3 bases from J, leaving 11 bases between. The CDR3 length is 13 residues. The CDR3 loop is CASATEHGNTIYF. CDR3 in DNA: TGTGCCAGCGCGACAGAGCATGGAAACACCATATATTTT.

CDR3 amino acids: CASSLGGALRGDEQFF. The CDR3 DNA reads TGTGCCAGCAGCTTAGGCGGGGCTCTCCGAGGGGATGAGCAGTTCTTC. The chain couples TRBV7-2 to TRBJ2-1; weak D call: TRBD2 (6 bases). Germline CDR1 SGHTA, CDR2 FQGNSA. This CDR3 has 16 amino acids. With 1 base removed from V and 8 bases from J, the gap between germline ends came to 18 bases.

The V and J genes are TRBV28 and TRBJ1-3; 7 bases line up with TRBD1. Germline V gene data show CDR1 as MDHEN and CDR2 as SYDVKM. The CDR3 totals 14 residues. The V and J ends lost 4 bases and 3 bases, in that order; junction bases with no gene match: 3. In DNA form, the CDR3 reads TGTGCCAGCAGTTCAAGGGGGCATGGAAACACCATATATTTT. Amino acids: CASSSRGHGNTIYF.

The CDR3 loop is CASSLEGERYQPQHF. CDR3 bases: TGCGCCAGCAGCTTGGAGGGGGAGAGATATCAGCCCCAGCATTTT. The chain joins TRBV5-1 to TRBJ1-5, with D perhaps matching TRBD1 (6 bases). Trimming took 0 bases from V and 5 from J, leaving 12 bases between them. Germline V gene data show CDR1 as SGHRS and CDR2 as YFSETQ. This CDR3 comprises 15 residues.

The chain has TRBV27 and TRBJ2-5; maybe TRBD2 (6 bases). CDR1 is MNHEY, CDR2 SMNVEV, per germline (reference sequence). This CDR3 contains 15 residues. Trimming shortened V by 6 bases and J by 2 bases, and 16 bases separated the two germline ends. The CDR3 sequence: CASRGGTGQQETQYF. The CDR3 bases are TGTGCCAGCAGGGGTGGGACTGGCCAACAAGAGACCCAGTACTTC.

This clone has more than one count but fewer than ten. One junction end does not reproduce the germline sequence, and a read error may be involved. The same CDR3 can be traced to other DNA sequences in this sample. V is TRBV30 and J is TRBJ1-6; tentatively, D is TRBD1 (5 bases). This CDR3 is built from 20 residues. CDR1 and CDR2 from the germline V gene are GTSNPN and SVGIG (reference sequence). CDR3 coding DNA: TGTGCCTGGGGGGGGATCGGGCCCTCGGGAGGAACATCCTATAATTCCCCCCTCCACTTT. Protein: CAWGGIGPSGGTSYNSPLHF.

The chain has TRBV4-1 and TRBJ2-7, with TRBD1 matching over 9 bases. CDR3 length: 13 amino acids. Germline V gene lookup returns CDR1 MGHRA and CDR2 YSYEKL. J lost 6 bases, V lost 8 bases, and 8 bases had no gene match. This chain's CDR3 is CASSRDRASEQYF. The DNA for the CDR3 is TGCGCCAGCTCCCGGGACAGGGCAAGCGAGCAGTACTTC.

V usage is TRBV6-1 and J usage is TRBJ1-2; D unclear. Germline V CDR1 and CDR2: MNHNS, SASEGT. Trimming removed 1 base at V and 4 bases at J, with 7 bases between. This CDR3 comprises 13 residues. The CDR3 nucleotides are TGTGCCAGCAGTGAAGACAGATCCTATGGCTACACCTTC. Translating it yields CASSEDRSYGYTF.